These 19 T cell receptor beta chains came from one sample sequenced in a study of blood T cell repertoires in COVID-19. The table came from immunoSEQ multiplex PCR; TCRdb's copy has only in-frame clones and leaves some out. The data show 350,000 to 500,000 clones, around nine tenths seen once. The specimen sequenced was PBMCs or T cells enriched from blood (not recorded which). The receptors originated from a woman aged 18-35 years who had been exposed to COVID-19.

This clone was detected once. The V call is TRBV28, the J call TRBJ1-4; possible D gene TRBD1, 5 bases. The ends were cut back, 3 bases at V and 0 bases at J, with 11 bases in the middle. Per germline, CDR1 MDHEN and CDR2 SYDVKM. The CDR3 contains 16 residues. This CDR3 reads CASSLHTGPTNEKLFF. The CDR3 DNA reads TGTGCCAGCAGTTTGCACACAGGTCCAACTAATGAAAAACTGTTTTTT.

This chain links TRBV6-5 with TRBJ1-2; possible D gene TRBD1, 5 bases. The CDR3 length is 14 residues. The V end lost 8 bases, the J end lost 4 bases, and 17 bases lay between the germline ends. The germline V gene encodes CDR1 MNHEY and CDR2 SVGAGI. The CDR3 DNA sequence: TGTGCCAGCTCCCGGGGGGGGGTTAGCTATGGCTACACCTTC. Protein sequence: CASSRGGVSYGYTF.

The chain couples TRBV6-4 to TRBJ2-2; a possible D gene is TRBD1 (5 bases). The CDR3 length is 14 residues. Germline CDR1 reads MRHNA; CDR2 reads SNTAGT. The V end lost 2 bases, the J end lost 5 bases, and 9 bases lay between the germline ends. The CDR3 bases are TGTGCCAGCAGTGACATGGCAGGGACCGGGGAGCTGTTTTTT. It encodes CASSDMAGTGELFF.

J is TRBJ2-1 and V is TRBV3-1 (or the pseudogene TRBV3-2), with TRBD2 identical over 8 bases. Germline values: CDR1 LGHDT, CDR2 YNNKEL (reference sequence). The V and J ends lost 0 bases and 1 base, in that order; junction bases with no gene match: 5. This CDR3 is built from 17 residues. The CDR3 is CASSQESGRNSYNEQFF. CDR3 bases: TGTGCCAGCAGCCAAGAAAGCGGGAGAAATTCCTACAATGAGCAGTTCTTC.

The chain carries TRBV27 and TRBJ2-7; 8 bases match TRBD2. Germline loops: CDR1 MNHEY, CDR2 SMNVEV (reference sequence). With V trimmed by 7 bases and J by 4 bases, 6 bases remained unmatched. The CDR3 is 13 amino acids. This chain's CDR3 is CASNLSGRYEQYF. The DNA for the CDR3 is TGTGCCAGCAACCTGAGCGGGAGATACGAGCAGTACTTC.

This chain's CDR3 is CASSDLGPPTGESYEQYF. CDR3 DNA sequence: TGTGCCAGCAGCGACCTAGGGCCCCCGACAGGGGAGTCCTACGAGCAGTACTTC. V usage is TRBV7-8 and J usage is TRBJ2-7; the match to TRBD1 covers 8 bases. The length of the CDR3 is 18 residues. The J segment lost 1 base and the V segment lost 5 bases, leaving 16 bases of the junction unmatched. CDR1 SGHVS and CDR2 FQNEAQ come from the germline V gene.

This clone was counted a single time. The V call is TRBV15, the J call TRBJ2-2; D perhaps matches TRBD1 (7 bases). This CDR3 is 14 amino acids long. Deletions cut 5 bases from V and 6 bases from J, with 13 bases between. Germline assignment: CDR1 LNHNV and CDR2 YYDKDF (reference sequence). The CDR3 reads CATSVEGASGELFF. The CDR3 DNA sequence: TGTGCCACCAGCGTGGAGGGGGCGTCCGGGGAGCTGTTTTTT.

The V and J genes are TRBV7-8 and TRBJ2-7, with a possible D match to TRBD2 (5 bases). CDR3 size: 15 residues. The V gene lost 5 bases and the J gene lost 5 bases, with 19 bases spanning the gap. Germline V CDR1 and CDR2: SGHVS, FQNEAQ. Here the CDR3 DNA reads TGTGCCAGCAGCCCCCGGACGGGAAAAAAAGACGAGCAGTACTTC. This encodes CASSPRTGKKDEQYF.

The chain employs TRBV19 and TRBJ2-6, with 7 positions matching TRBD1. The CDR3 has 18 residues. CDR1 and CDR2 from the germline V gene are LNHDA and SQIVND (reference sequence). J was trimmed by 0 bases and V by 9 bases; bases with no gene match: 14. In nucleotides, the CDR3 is TGTGCCAGCAACCATCGGGCAGGGGGTCCCTCTGGGGCCAACGTCCTGACTTTC. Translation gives CASNHRAGGPSGANVLTF.

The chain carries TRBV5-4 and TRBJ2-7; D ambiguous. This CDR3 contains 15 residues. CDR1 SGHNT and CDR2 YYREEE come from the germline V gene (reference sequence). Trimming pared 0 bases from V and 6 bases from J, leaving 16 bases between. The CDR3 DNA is TGTGCCAGCAGCTTGGAACAATATGGTCCTCTCGAGCAGTACTTC. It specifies CASSLEQYGPLEQYF. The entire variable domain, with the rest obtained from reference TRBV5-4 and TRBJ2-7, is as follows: ETGVTQSPTHLIKTRGQQVTLRCSSQSGHNTVSWYQQALGQGPQFIFQYYREEENGRGNFPPRFSGLQFPNYSSELNVNALELDDSALYLCASSLEQYGPLEQYFGPGTRLTVT.

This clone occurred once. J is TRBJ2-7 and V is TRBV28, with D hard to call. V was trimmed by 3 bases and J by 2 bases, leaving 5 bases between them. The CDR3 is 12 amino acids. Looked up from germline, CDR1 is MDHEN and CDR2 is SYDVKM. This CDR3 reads CASSFSTYEQYF. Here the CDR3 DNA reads TGTGCCAGCAGTTTTTCCACCTACGAGCAGTACTTC.

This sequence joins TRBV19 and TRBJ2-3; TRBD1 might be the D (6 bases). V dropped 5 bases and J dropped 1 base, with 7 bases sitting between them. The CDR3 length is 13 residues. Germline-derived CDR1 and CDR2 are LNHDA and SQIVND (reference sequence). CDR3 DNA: TGTGCCAGTAGTCAGGGGCGCACAGATACGCAGTATTTT. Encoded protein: CASSQGRTDTQYF.

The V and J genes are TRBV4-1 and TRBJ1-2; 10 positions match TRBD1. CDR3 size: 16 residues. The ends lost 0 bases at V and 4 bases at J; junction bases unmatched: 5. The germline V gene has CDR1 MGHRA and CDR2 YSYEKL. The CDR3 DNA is TGCGCCAGCAGCCAAGAGACAGGGGGCGTTGGCTATGGCTACACCTTC. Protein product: CASSQETGGVGYGYTF.

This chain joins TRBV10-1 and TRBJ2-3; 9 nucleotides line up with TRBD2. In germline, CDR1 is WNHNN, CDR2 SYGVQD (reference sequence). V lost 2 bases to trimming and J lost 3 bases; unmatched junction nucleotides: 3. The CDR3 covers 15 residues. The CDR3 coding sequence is TGCGCCAGCAGTGAGAGGCTAGCGGGAACAGATACGCAGTATTTT. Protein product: CASSERLAGTDTQYF.

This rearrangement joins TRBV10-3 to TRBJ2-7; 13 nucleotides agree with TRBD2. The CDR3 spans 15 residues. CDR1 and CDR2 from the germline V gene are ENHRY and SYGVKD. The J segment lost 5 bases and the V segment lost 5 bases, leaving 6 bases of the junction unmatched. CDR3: CAISRTSGSPHEQYF. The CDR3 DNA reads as TGTGCCATCAGTAGGACTAGCGGGAGTCCCCACGAGCAGTACTTC.

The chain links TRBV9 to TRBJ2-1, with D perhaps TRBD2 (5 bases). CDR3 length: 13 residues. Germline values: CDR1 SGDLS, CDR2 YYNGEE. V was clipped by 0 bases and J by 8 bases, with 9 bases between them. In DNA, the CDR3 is TGTGCCAGCAGCGTAGGCGGGTTTGATGAGCAGTTCTTC. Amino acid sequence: CASSVGGFDEQFF.

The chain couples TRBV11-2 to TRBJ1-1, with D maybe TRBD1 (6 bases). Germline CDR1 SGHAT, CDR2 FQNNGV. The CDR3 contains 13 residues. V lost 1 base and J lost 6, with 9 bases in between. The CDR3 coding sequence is TGTGCCAGCAGCTTAGGGGGGCTGGCTGAAGCTTTCTTT. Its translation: CASSLGGLAEAFF.

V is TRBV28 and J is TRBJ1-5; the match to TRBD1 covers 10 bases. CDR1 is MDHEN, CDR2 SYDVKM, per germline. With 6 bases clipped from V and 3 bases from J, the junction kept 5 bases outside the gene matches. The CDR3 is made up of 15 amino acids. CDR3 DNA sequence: TGTGCCAGCAGGCCGGACAGGGGGGACAATCAGCCCCAGCATTTT. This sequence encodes CASRPDRGDNQPQHF.

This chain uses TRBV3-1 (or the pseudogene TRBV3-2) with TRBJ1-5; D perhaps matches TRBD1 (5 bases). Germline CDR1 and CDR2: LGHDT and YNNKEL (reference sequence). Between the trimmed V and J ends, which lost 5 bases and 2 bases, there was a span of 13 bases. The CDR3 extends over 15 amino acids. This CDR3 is CASSKGQGRNQPQHF. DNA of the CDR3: TGTGCCAGCAGCAAGGGGCAGGGTCGCAATCAGCCCCAGCATTTT.